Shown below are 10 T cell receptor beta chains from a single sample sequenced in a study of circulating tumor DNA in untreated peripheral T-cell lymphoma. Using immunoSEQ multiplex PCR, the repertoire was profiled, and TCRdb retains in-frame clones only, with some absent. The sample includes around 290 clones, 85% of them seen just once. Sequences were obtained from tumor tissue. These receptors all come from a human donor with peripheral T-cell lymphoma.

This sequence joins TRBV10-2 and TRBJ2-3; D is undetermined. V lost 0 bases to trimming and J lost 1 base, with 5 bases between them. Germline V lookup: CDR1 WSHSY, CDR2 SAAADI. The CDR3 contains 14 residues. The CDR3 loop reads CASSESTRTDTQYF. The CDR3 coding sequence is TGCGCCAGCAGTGAGTCAACTCGCACAGATACGCAGTATTTT.

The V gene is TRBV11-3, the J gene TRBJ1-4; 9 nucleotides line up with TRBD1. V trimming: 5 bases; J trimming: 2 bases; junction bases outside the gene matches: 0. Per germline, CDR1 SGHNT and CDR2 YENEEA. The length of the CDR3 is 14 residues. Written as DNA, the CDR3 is TGTGCCAGCAGCACAGGGGGCACTAATGAAAAACTGTTTTTT. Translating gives CASSTGGTNEKLFF.

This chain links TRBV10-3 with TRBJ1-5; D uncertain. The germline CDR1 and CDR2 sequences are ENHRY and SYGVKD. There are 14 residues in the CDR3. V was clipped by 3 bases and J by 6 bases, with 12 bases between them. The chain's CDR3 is CAISEEFGGQPQHF. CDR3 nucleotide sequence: TGTGCCATCAGTGAAGAGTTCGGCGGTCAGCCCCAGCATTTT.

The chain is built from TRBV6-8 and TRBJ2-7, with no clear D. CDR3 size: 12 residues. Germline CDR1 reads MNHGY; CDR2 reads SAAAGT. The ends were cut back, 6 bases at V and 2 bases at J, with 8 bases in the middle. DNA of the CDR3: TGTGCCAGCAGCTTTACTCCCTACGAGCAGTACTTC. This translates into CASSFTPYEQYF.

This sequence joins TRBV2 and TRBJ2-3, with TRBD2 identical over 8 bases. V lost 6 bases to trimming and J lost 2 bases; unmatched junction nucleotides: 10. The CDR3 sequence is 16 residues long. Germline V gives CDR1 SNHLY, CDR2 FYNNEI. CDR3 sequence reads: CASSRSRGGNTDTQYF. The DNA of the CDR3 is TGTGCCAGCAGCCGATCCCGCGGGGGGAACACAGATACGCAGTATTTT.

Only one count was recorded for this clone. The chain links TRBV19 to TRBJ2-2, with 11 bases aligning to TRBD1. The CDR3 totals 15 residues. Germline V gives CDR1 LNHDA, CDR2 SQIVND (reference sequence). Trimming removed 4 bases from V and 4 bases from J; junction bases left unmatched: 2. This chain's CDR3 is CASSTGTGGTGELFF. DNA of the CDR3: TGTGCCAGTAGTACCGGGACAGGGGGCACCGGGGAGCTGTTTTTT.

The CDR3 DNA reads TGTGCCAGCAGCGCCTTTAGGGGGGGGAATGAAAAACTGTTTTTT. Its translation: CASSAFRGGNEKLFF. J is TRBJ1-4 and V is TRBV6-8; the D gene is possibly TRBD1 (6 bases). Trimming took 6 bases from V and 5 from J, leaving 16 bases between them. Germline V lookup: CDR1 MNHGY, CDR2 SAAAGT. The CDR3 has 15 amino acids.

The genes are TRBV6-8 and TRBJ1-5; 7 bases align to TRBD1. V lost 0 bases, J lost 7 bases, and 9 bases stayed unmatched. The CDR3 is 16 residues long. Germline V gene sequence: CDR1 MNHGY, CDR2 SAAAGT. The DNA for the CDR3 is TGTGCCAGCAGTTACTCGACAGGGTCCCCCGAACAGCCCCAGCATTTT. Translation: CASSYSTGSPEQPQHF.

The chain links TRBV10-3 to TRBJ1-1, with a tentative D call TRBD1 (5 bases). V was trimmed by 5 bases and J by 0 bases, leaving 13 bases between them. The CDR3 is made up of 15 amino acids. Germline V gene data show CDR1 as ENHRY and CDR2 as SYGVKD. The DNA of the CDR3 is TGTGCCATCAGTAACACAGGAGGGATGAACACTGAAGCTTTCTTT. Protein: CAISNTGGMNTEAFF.

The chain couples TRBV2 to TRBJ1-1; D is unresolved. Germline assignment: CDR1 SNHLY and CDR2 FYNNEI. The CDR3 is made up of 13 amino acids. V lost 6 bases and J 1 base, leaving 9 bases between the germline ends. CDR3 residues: CASSSTRNTEAFF. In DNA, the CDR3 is TGTGCCAGCAGCTCGACTAGGAACACTGAAGCTTTCTTT.